These 10 T cell receptor beta chains share one sample of origin, sequenced in a study of T cell responses to AZD1222 COVID-19 vaccine. The protocol was immunoSEQ multiplex PCR, while the TCRdb copy is restricted to in-frame clones and leaves out a portion. Here the sample spans about 55,000 clones, around 90% being singletons. Material: peripheral blood, obtained on day 0 of AZD1222 vaccination. Receptors originate from an adult in good health.

The chain joins TRBV10-2 to TRBJ1-6; D might be TRBD1 (5 bases). V was cut by 6 bases and J by 8 bases, with 17 bases left in between. CDR3 length: 15 residues. Germline CDR1 WSHSY, CDR2 SAAADI. CDR3 protein: CASSETQGRYSPLHF. The DNA of the CDR3 is TGCGCCAGCAGCGAGACCCAGGGCCGGTATTCACCCCTCCACTTT.

The gene calls are TRBV7-2 and TRBJ1-3; TRBD1 is a possible D gene (5 bases). V was trimmed by 1 base and J by 1 base, leaving 8 bases between them. CDR1 and CDR2 (germline): SGHTA, FQGNSA. The CDR3 loop spans 15 amino acids. CDR3 in amino acids: CASSLVSGSGNTIYF. As DNA, the CDR3 is TGTGCCAGCAGCTTAGTGTCAGGGTCTGGAAACACCATATATTTT.

Only a few counts were recorded for this clone. This chain joins TRBV7-2 and TRBJ1-4; tentative D call: TRBD1 (5 bases). V lost 4 bases and J lost 7, with 19 bases in between. The germline V gene encodes CDR1 SGHTA and CDR2 FQGNSA. CDR3 length: 16 residues. The CDR3 nucleotides read TGTGCCAGCAGCTATTTTCCGGGGGGGAAAGGTGAAAAACTGTTTTTT. It encodes CASSYFPGGKGEKLFF.

This clone was observed a single time. This chain joins TRBV19 and TRBJ2-7; 9 bases map to TRBD2. The CDR3 extends over 15 amino acids. Trimming took 3 bases from V and 1 from J; bases not matched to a gene: 4. Germline CDR1 is LNHDA and CDR2 is SQIVND (reference sequence). CDR3 amino acids: CASSMAGGLSYEQYF. CDR3 DNA: TGTGCCAGTAGTATGGCGGGGGGGCTGTCCTACGAGCAGTACTTC.

The chain combines TRBV7-2 with TRBJ2-7; unclear D gene. The V gene lost 1 base and the J gene lost 0 bases, with 7 bases spanning the gap. Per the germline V gene, CDR1 is SGHTA and CDR2 is FQGNSA. The CDR3 covers 14 residues. The CDR3 sequence is CASSLGRNSYEQYF. The CDR3 DNA follows: TGTGCCAGCAGCTTAGGGCGGAACTCCTACGAGCAGTACTTC.

The gene calls are TRBV4-1 and TRBJ2-7; 10 bases agree with TRBD1. Trimming took 3 bases from V and 4 from J; bases not matched to a gene: 3. The CDR3 is 14 amino acids. The germline gives CDR1 MGHRA, CDR2 YSYEKL. The CDR3 sequence is CASSQGDRGYEQYF. The CDR3 DNA is TGCGCCAGCAGCCAGGGGGACAGGGGTTACGAGCAGTACTTC.

The chain combines TRBV18 with TRBJ1-4, with D unresolved. Germline CDR1 and CDR2: KGHSH and LQKENI. The germline V and J ends were trimmed by 3 bases and 8 bases, with 10 bases remaining between them. The CDR3 loop spans 13 amino acids. CDR3 nucleotides: TGTGCCAGCTCACCGGGCGGGTACGAAAAACTGTTTTTT. This encodes CASSPGGYEKLFF.

This chain joins TRBV19 and TRBJ1-4; D is unresolved. Trimming stripped 0 bases from V and 7 bases from J, with 12 bases between. The CDR3 is 15 amino acids. Germline values: CDR1 LNHDA, CDR2 SQIVND (reference sequence). Here the CDR3 reads CASSIDPYPGEKLFF. The CDR3 DNA reads as TGTGCCAGTAGTATAGATCCCTACCCCGGTGAAAAACTGTTTTTT.

This clone was detected once. The chain links TRBV6-5 to TRBJ1-5; TRBD1 aligns across 7 bases. V trimming: 4 bases; J trimming: 5 bases; junction bases outside the gene matches: 2. This CDR3 has 13 residues. Germline lookup yields CDR1 MNHEY and CDR2 SVGAGI. The CDR3 sequence is CASSFDRDQPQHF. The CDR3, as DNA: TGTGCCAGCAGTTTTGACAGGGATCAGCCCCAGCATTTT.

This chain connects TRBV13 to TRBJ1-6; a possible D gene is TRBD1 (6 bases). The CDR3 has 14 residues. Trimming took off 5 bases at V and 7 bases at J, with 12 bases between the two ends. The germline V gene encodes CDR1 PRHDT and CDR2 FYEKMQ (reference sequence). The CDR3 bases are TGTGCCAGCAGCCACCGGACAGAAAATTCACCCCTCCACTTT. It yields the protein CASSHRTENSPLHF.